The 28 T cell receptor beta chains below were found in one sample sequenced in a study of blood T cell repertoires in COVID-19 (dated by TCRdb to 2020 to 2022). Library preparation was by the immunoSEQ multiplex PCR assay. TCRdb's version of the immuneACCESS table is confined to in-frame rearrangements and falls short of the full clone set. An unresolved V gene accounts for under half of the shortfall where checked; the remainder is of unknown origin. Within this sample are 68,000 or so clones, with about 88% of them counted one time only. Less than 3% of the sample goes to the ten largest clones. The sequencing input was peripheral blood. The origin of the receptors is a man aged 65 to 85 with active or convalescent COVID-19.

This chain links TRBV10-3 with TRBJ1-4, with D perhaps matching TRBD1 (6 bases). CDR3 length: 13 amino acids. V dropped 8 bases and J dropped 5 bases, with 12 bases sitting between them. The germline gives CDR1 ENHRY, CDR2 SYGVKD. The CDR3 sequence: CAIGDTHNEKLFF. The CDR3 DNA follows: TGTGCCATCGGGGACACCCACAATGAAAAACTGTTTTTT.

CDR3 nucleotide sequence: TGTGCCAGTAGTTCCTCCCACCCGGGACAGGTTAACTATGGCTACACCTTC. Amino acids: CASSSSHPGQVNYGYTF. V usage is TRBV19 and J usage is TRBJ1-2; 8 bases agree with TRBD1. The CDR3 spans 17 residues. V was clipped by 5 bases and J by 1 base; unmatched bases: 12. The germline V gene encodes CDR1 LNHDA and CDR2 SQIVND (reference sequence). The full variable domain, with the rest looked up from reference TRBV19 and TRBJ1-2, is DGGITQSPKYLFRKEGQNVTLSCEQNLNHDAMYWYRQDPGQGLRLIYYSQIVNDFQKGDIAEGYSVSREKKESFPLTVTSAQKNPTAFYLCASSSSHPGQVNYGYTFGSGTRLTVV.

The rearrangement uses TRBV9 and TRBJ2-3; 9 bases are shared with TRBD2. From germline, CDR1 is SGDLS and CDR2 YYNGEE. This CDR3 comprises 16 residues. V shed 0 bases, J shed 4 bases, and the junction held 6 bases outside the gene matches. The CDR3 region has the DNA TGTGCCAGCAGCGTAGTGGGCGGGGGGGCCGCAGATACGCAGTATTTT. This encodes CASSVVGGGAADTQYF.

V is TRBV12-2 and J is TRBJ2-3; the table's D call, TRBD1, was not checked against the DNA. TRBV12-2 is labeled a pseudogene. This CDR3 contains 15 residues. DNA for the CDR3: TGTGCAAGTCGCTTATGGGCAGGGGATCGAGATACGCAGTATTTT. This translates into CASRLWAGDRDTQYF.

This clone was counted once. The chain uses TRBV10-1 and TRBJ2-1; a possible D gene is TRBD2 (6 bases). Trimming took 6 bases from V and 2 from J, leaving 11 bases between them. Germline CDR1 is WNHNN and CDR2 is SYGVQD (reference sequence). The CDR3 loop spans 14 amino acids. Here the CDR3 DNA reads TGCGCCAGCAGGACGGGGGTGGCCTACAATGAGCAGTTCTTC. It encodes CASRTGVAYNEQFF.

This chain uses TRBV30 with TRBJ1-5, with D possibly matching TRBD1 (5 bases). This CDR3 contains 14 residues. Germline V gene data show CDR1 as GTSNPN and CDR2 as SVGIG (reference sequence). Trimming removed 3 bases at V and 6 bases at J, with 15 bases between. The CDR3 sequence: CAWSEDSLVQPQHF. CDR3 DNA sequence: TGTGCCTGGAGCGAAGACAGTCTCGTTCAGCCCCAGCATTTT.

The chain carries TRBV4-2 and TRBJ2-5; TRBD2 aligns across 8 bases. The CDR3 length is 14 residues. V was clipped by 1 base and J by 5 bases; unmatched bases: 3. Germline loops: CDR1 LGHNA, CDR2 YNFKEQ. DNA of the CDR3: TGTGCCAGCAGCCAAGGAGCGGGGGCTGAGACCCAGTACTTC. It yields the protein CASSQGAGAETQYF.

The V and J genes are TRBV6-5 and TRBJ1-6; TRBD1 matches at 9 bases. Trimming took 7 bases from V and 10 from J; bases not matched to a gene: 11. The CDR3 loop spans 15 amino acids. Germline CDR1 reads MNHEY; CDR2 reads SVGAGI. The CDR3 DNA reads TGTGCCAGCACCCATAGGACAGGGGCTGGGTCACCCCTCCACTTT. Its translation is CASTHRTGAGSPLHF.

This rearrangement joins TRBV5-6 to TRBJ2-5; 7 nucleotides line up with TRBD2. The CDR3 is made up of 14 amino acids. Trimming removed 2 bases from V and 3 bases from J; junction bases left unmatched: 4. Germline CDR1 and CDR2: SGHDT and YYEEEE. CDR3 sequence reads: CASSFEGGKETQYF. The CDR3 nucleotides are TGTGCCAGCAGCTTTGAGGGAGGGAAAGAGACCCAGTACTTC.

CDR3 nucleotide sequence: TGTGCCAGTATAGCGGGAGGCACCGGGGAGCTGTTTTTT. This gives the protein CASIAGGTGELFF. The rearrangement joins TRBV10-3 to TRBJ2-2; 10 bases are a match to TRBD2. The trim removed 10 bases at V and 4 bases at J, leaving 3 bases unmatched. This CDR3 is built from 13 residues. Germline V gene data show CDR1 as ENHRY and CDR2 as SYGVKD.

The gene calls are TRBV18 and TRBJ2-5, with D unclear. The CDR3 is made up of 13 amino acids. Germline-derived CDR1 and CDR2 are KGHSH and LQKENI. Trimming took off 4 bases at V and 4 bases at J, with 10 bases between the two ends. As DNA, the CDR3 is TGTGCCAGCTCACTTAAGCACGGAGAGACCCAGTACTTC. As protein: CASSLKHGETQYF.

The gene calls are TRBV29-1 and TRBJ1-1; the match to TRBD1 covers 7 bases. CDR1 is SQVTM and CDR2 is ANQGSEA in the germline V gene. The CDR3 runs to 15 residues. Trimming removed 2 bases from V and 4 bases from J; junction bases left unmatched: 10. Here the CDR3 reads CSVESRRGLGTEAFF. CDR3 in DNA: TGCAGCGTTGAATCCAGGAGGGGGCTGGGCACTGAAGCTTTCTTT.

The J gene is TRBJ2-5, the V gene TRBV5-6; perhaps TRBD2 as D (6 bases). CDR3 length: 14 amino acids. CDR1 is SGHDT, CDR2 YYEEEE, per germline. V was pared by 4 bases and J by 2 bases, with 12 bases between. CDR3 sequence: CASSHSGTQETQYF. The DNA of the CDR3 is TGTGCCAGCAGCCATAGCGGAACACAAGAGACCCAGTACTTC. The variable domain in full, completed from reference TRBV5-6 and TRBJ2-5, reads DAGVTQSPTHLIKTRGQQVTLRCSPKSGHDTVSWYQQALGQGPQFIFQYYEEEERQRGNFPDRFSGHQFPNYSSELNVNALLLGDSALYLCASSHSGTQETQYFGPGTRLLVL.

To note about this clone: The CDR3 does not end in the conserved phenylalanine or tryptophan, so this is likely a read error. The DNA is omitted, as the CDR3 cannot be located on it reliably, and the CDR3 follows TCRdb's listing. CDR3 loop: CASSSNTGV. The chain carries TRBV7-6 and TRBJ1-6; the D call in the table, TRBD1, was not verified against the DNA. Germline V gene lookup returns CDR1 SGHVS and CDR2 FNYEAQ. Inclusive of both ends, the CDR3 amounts to 9 amino acids.

The rearrangement joins TRBV25-1 to TRBJ2-3; 7 positions agree with TRBD1. The CDR3 loop spans 14 amino acids. Germline CDR1 is MGHDK and CDR2 is SYGVNS. Germline trimming cut 6 bases from V and 4 bases from J; bases unmatched to any gene: 7. CDR3 sequence reads: CASRPTGWADTQYF. CDR3 DNA: TGTGCCAGCAGACCGACAGGGTGGGCAGATACGCAGTATTTT.

V and J are TRBV12-3 or TRBV12-4 and TRBJ1-1; D is unresolved. This CDR3 has 13 amino acids. V lost 6 bases to trimming and J lost 3 bases, with 11 bases between them. CDR3 residues: CASSHERDTEAFF. Here the CDR3 DNA reads TGTGCCAGCAGCCACGAGAGGGACACTGAAGCTTTCTTT.

V and J are TRBV4-1 and TRBJ2-4, with 10 bases lining up with TRBD1. V lost 1 base to trimming and J lost 9 bases; unmatched junction nucleotides: 6. Germline CDR1 MGHRA, CDR2 YSYEKL. The CDR3 consists of 15 residues. CDR3 nucleotide sequence: TGCGCCAGCAGCCAAGGGGGACAGGGGCTTGGCATTCAGTACTTC. The encoded protein is CASSQGGQGLGIQYF.

This rearrangement joins TRBV6-1 to TRBJ1-6; D not resolved. The CDR3 is 16 amino acids. V was shortened by 4 bases and J by 2 bases, with 12 bases between the two germline ends. Looked up from germline, CDR1 is MNHNS and CDR2 is SASEGT. CDR3 nucleotides: TGTGCCAGCAGTGCACCGCCCGGGACCTATAATTCACCCCTCCACTTT. It translates to CASSAPPGTYNSPLHF.

The CDR3 nucleotides are TGTGCCAGCAGGCGACAGGCCAACTATGGCTACACCTTC. It specifies CASRRQANYGYTF. The chain joins TRBV12-3 or TRBV12-4 to TRBJ1-2; possible D gene TRBD1, 6 bases. The CDR3 contains 13 residues. Between the trimmed V and J ends, which lost 6 bases and 2 bases, there was a span of 10 bases.

The rearrangement uses TRBV19 and TRBJ1-2; 10 bases map to TRBD1. This CDR3 has 16 amino acids. Germline V CDR1 and CDR2: LNHDA, SQIVND (reference sequence). Trimming took 5 bases from V and 5 from J; bases not matched to a gene: 11. As DNA, the CDR3 is TGTGCCAGTAGTCAGGGGACAGGGGCTTCCAAATATGGCTACACCTTC. It specifies CASSQGTGASKYGYTF. The full variable domain, its missing parts supplied by reference TRBV19 and TRBJ1-2, is DGGITQSPKYLFRKEGQNVTLSCEQNLNHDAMYWYRQDPGQGLRLIYYSQIVNDFQKGDIAEGYSVSREKKESFPLTVTSAQKNPTAFYLCASSQGTGASKYGYTFGSGTRLTVV.

The chain is built from TRBV7-9 and TRBJ2-7; TRBD2 aligns across 10 bases. The CDR3 has 16 residues. The V and J ends lost 2 bases and 5 bases, in that order; junction bases with no gene match: 9. The germline V gene encodes CDR1 SEHNR and CDR2 FQNEAQ (reference sequence). The CDR3 reads CASSLLLAGEANEQYF. In DNA form, the CDR3 reads TGTGCCAGCAGCTTACTGCTAGCGGGAGAAGCCAACGAGCAGTACTTC.

The chain has TRBV5-1 and TRBJ2-5; TRBD2 agrees at 13 bases. This CDR3 has 16 residues. In germline, CDR1 is SGHRS, CDR2 YFSETQ. Unmatched junction bases numbered 7, after V lost 4 bases and J lost 4 bases. The CDR3 reads CASSQGLAGFTETQYF. CDR3 nucleotide sequence: TGCGCCAGCAGCCAGGGACTAGCGGGGTTTACAGAGACCCAGTACTTC.

The chain uses TRBV2 and TRBJ2-7; 15 bases line up with TRBD2. Germline V gives CDR1 SNHLY, CDR2 FYNNEI. V was clipped by 6 bases and J by 4 bases; unmatched bases: 7. This CDR3 region has 16 residues. The chain's CDR3 is CASSKQGTSGGYEQYF. The CDR3 DNA follows: TGTGCCAGCAGCAAACAGGGGACTAGCGGGGGGTACGAGCAGTACTTC.

The rearrangement joins TRBV21-1 to TRBJ2-7; TRBD2 is the table's D call and was not checked against the DNA. TRBV21-1 is described as a pseudogene. The CDR3 runs to 17 residues. The CDR3 DNA reads as TGTGCCAGCAGCAAAGAGCGGCATTGGGCGGGAACCTACGAGCAGTACTTC. Translated, it gives CASSKERHWAGTYEQYF.

This rearrangement joins TRBV18 to TRBJ1-2, with D uncertain. Per germline, CDR1 KGHSH and CDR2 LQKENI. V lost 3 bases and J lost 0, with 5 bases in between. The CDR3 loop spans 13 amino acids. For the CDR3, the DNA is TGTGCCAGCTCACCCTCGGCTAACTATGGCTACACCTTC. Amino acid sequence: CASSPSANYGYTF.

The J gene is TRBJ2-1, the V gene TRBV11-2; D not resolved. Germline CDR1 reads SGHAT; CDR2 reads FQNNGV. Trimming left V 6 bases short and J 6 bases short, with 9 bases between. The length of the CDR3 is 12 residues. The CDR3 loop is CASSFISNEQFF. CDR3 coding DNA: TGTGCCAGCAGTTTCATTTCCAATGAGCAGTTCTTC.

This sequence joins TRBV1 and TRBJ1-1. TRBV1 is described as a pseudogene. The CDR3 has 14 amino acids. The CDR3 nucleotides read TGCACCAGCAGCCAAGGAGCGCTGAACACTGAAGCTTTCTTT. Its protein is CTSSQGALNTEAFF.

This chain joins TRBV10-3 and TRBJ1-4; TRBD1 matches 7 bases. Losses at the gene ends were 4 bases for V and 8 bases for J; bases not matched to a gene: 13. The CDR3 has 16 residues. From germline, CDR1 is ENHRY and CDR2 SYGVKD. The chain's CDR3 is CAISGRNRGEKEKLFF. The DNA for the CDR3 is TGTGCCATCAGTGGGCGAAACAGGGGCGAGAAGGAAAAACTGTTTTTT.